The entry below describes one T cell receptor (beta chain). The target antigen is unknown. The data belong to a study of CD8 T cells in Susac syndrome. Study-level findings and limits: That the number of individuals in its TCR sequencing and HLA analysis was relatively small was acknowledged by the study.

Sequencing of TCR beta, carried out with a high-throughput approach, was applied to CD8+ and CD4+ T cells from the blood. Patients with stable or active relapsing-remitting disease, all of them treatment-naive, made up the multiple sclerosis controls. The CDR3 is made up of 18 amino acids. V shed 6 bases and J 0 bases; nucleotides not matched to a gene: 9. Looked up from germline, CDR1 is MDHEN and CDR2 is SYDVKM. When the RNA was reverse transcribed, random hexamers were used with an input of roughly 0.45 to 1 ug. It was immunoSEQ multiplex PCR that amplified TCR beta CDR3 across 54 Vbeta and 13 Jbeta. TCRdb passed the immunoSEQ multiplex PCR reads through MiXCR, listing each CDR3 protein once. Here the sample spans about 140,000 distinct CDR3 sequences, 85% to 95% being singletons.

Material for sequencing was CD4+ T cells from PBMCs. The source is a human donor with multiple sclerosis. V is TRBV28 and J is TRBJ2-5, with 14 nucleotides matching TRBD2. The CDR3 DNA reads as TGTGCCAGCAGCCCTGGGACTAGCGGGGGCAGGTACCAAGAGACCCAGTACTTC. Protein: CASSPGTSGGRYQETQYF.